A selection of T cell receptor beta chains follows, all from one sample in a study of radiotherapy plus CTLA-4 blockade in lung cancer. Assay used: immunoSEQ multiplex PCR; TCRdb lists only in-frame clones, some missing. Counted here are under 55,000 clones, more than 65% occurring once; the ten biggest clones make up roughly 2.9%. Sequences were derived from peripheral blood, sampled from a patient treated with radiotherapy plus ipilimumab. The receptors shown here come from a human donor with non-small cell lung cancer who had a partial response to radiotherapy plus ipilimumab. Both conserved end residues are part of each CDR3.

j_call v_call cdr3_aa
TRBJ1-1 TRBV29-1 CSVDDSGIEAFF
. TRBV7-8 CASSSGTSGAAYEQYF
TRBJ2-5 TRBV27 CASSSTGFVETQYF
TRBJ1-4 TRBV29-1 CSVEDPEGIEKLFF
TRBJ1-3 TRBV7-2 CASSLEPPGSGNTIYF
TRBJ2-7 TRBV6-1 CASSADRISYEQYF
TRBJ1-1 TRBV5-6 CASSLEEMNTEAFF
TRBJ1-1 TRBV5-1 CASSSGDREGYTEAFF
TRBJ2-7 TRBV2 CASSDGGAAYEQYF
TRBJ1-5 TRBV6-5 CASSVGLMGNQPQHF
TRBJ1-5 TRBV18 CASSPGGNQPQHF
TRBJ2-1 TRBV18 CASSPGWVAGIWSSYNEQFF
TRBJ2-1 TRBV7-9 CASSSYLRDNNEQFF
TRBJ1-2 TRBV9 CASSLGGEGGNYGYTF
TRBJ2-3 TRBV9 CASSVGLAGGRTDTQYF
TRBJ2-7 TRBV5-6 CASSLVGGGKSSYEQYF
TRBJ1-2 TRBV9 CASSPGRNYGYTF
TRBJ2-3 TRBV11-2 CASSFPSGGGTDTQYF
TRBJ2-7 TRBV7-8 CASSLAQGPSYEQYF
TRBJ1-2 TRBV6-4 CASSDSSGGGSGYTF
TRBJ2-1 TRBV5-6 CASSFWTGNEQFF
TRBJ2-7 TRBV15 CATSRDPGTGYEQYF
TRBJ1-2 TRBV27 CASSLQGSLSYTF
TRBJ2-2 TRBV5-1 CASSPGLAGLNTGELFF
TRBJ1-4 TRBV2 CASSGPTGLREKLFF
TRBJ2-2 TRBV10-3 CAISESSRYTGELFF
TRBJ2-7 TRBV28 CASSSLAGAAYEQYF
TRBJ1-2 TRBV27 CASRWAGSNYGYTF
TRBJ1-4 TRBV4-1 CASSQGIGEEKLFF
TRBJ2-5 TRBV19 CASSPRRVDGGQETQYF
TRBJ2-1 TRBV5-8 CASSPDSYEQFF
TRBJ1-2 TRBV6-5 CASSSRTGWAGYTF
TRBJ1-2 TRBV19 CASSMRGGYTF
TRBJ1-4 TRBV27 CASSHLQGVKLFF
TRBJ2-6 TRBV19 CASSRGSGANVLTF
TRBJ2-3 TRBV7-9 CASSALAGGLSDTQYF
TRBJ2-7 TRBV18 CASSRDRVGNEQYF
TRBJ2-7 TRBV5-1 CASSLGDRYEQYF
TRBJ1-5 TRBV19 CASSDYYSNQPQHF
TRBJ2-3 TRBV25-1 CASSWGGVDTQYF
TRBJ2-1 TRBV19 CASSIGGTGGDEQFF
TRBJ2-5 TRBV7-2 CASSLRGARRGYQETQYF